The 6 T cell receptor beta chains given below trace back to one sample, sequenced in a study of blood T cell repertoires in COVID-19. The protocol was immunoSEQ multiplex PCR, while the TCRdb copy is restricted to in-frame clones and leaves out a portion. The profile covers about 190,000 clones, with approximately 86% appearing a single time and 2.7% taken by the ten largest. The sample comprised peripheral blood. These TCRs come from a middle-aged man with active or convalescent COVID-19.

The chain has TRBV7-2 and TRBJ2-1; TRBD2 aligns across 7 bases. The CDR3 loop spans 16 amino acids. Trimming removed 5 bases from V and 3 bases from J; junction bases left unmatched: 10. From germline, CDR1 is SGHTA and CDR2 FQGNSA. The CDR3 spells CASSTSSGGSYNEQFF. The CDR3 region has the DNA TGTGCCAGCAGCACCTCCTCGGGGGGAAGCTACAATGAGCAGTTCTTC.

The chain recombines TRBV4-1 with TRBJ2-3; D is ambiguous. The V gene's germline CDR1 is MGHRA and CDR2 YSYEKL. With 1 base removed from V and 2 bases from J, the gap between germline ends came to 16 bases. The CDR3 has 17 residues. The DNA of the CDR3 is TGCGCCAGCAGCCAAGTCATTGTCGTACAGTCCACAGATACGCAGTATTTT. Its translation: CASSQVIVVQSTDTQYF.

The chain employs TRBV30 and TRBJ2-7, with a tentative D call TRBD1 (5 bases). The CDR3 extends over 11 amino acids. Germline V gene lookup returns CDR1 GTSNPN and CDR2 SVGIG (reference sequence). V was clipped by 5 bases and J by 2 bases, with 7 bases between them. CDR3 sequence (DNA): TGTGCCTGGTCAGGGACCTACGAGCAGTACTTC. It codes for CAWSGTYEQYF.

There are a few counts of this clone. The chain uses TRBV5-4 and TRBJ1-2; D call uncertain. This CDR3 has 17 amino acids. Trimming removed 0 bases from V and 4 bases from J, with 19 bases in between. CDR1 and CDR2 (germline): SGHNT, YYREEE (reference sequence). CDR3: CASSLGSREGTAYGYTF. CDR3 nucleotide sequence: TGTGCCAGCAGCTTGGGAAGTCGGGAGGGCACTGCCTATGGCTACACCTTC.

The rearrangement links TRBV28 to TRBJ2-5, with a tentative D call TRBD2 (6 bases). With 5 bases removed from V and 1 base from J, the gap between germline ends came to 17 bases. The CDR3 covers 16 residues. CDR1 and CDR2 from the germline V gene are MDHEN and SYDVKM. Here the CDR3 reads CASSPRGTGLQETQYF. The CDR3 coding sequence is TGTGCCAGCAGTCCTCGGGGAACGGGACTCCAAGAGACCCAGTACTTC.

The gene calls are TRBV27 and TRBJ1-1, with D hard to call. This CDR3 is built from 14 residues. V gave up 4 bases and J gave up 1 base, with 10 bases separating them. The germline V gene encodes CDR1 MNHEY and CDR2 SMNVEV (reference sequence). The CDR3 nucleotides are TGTGCCAGCAGTTCTCGTGTTTCGAACACTGAAGCTTTCTTT. It is translated as CASSSRVSNTEAFF.